The present entry profiles one T cell receptor (beta chain) with its context. Trimming at V came to 2 bases and at J to 1 base, leaving 7 bases not matched to a gene. Germline V gene lookup returns CDR1 LGHNA and CDR2 YNFKEQ. The CDR3 is made up of 17 amino acids. The data were obtained in a study of blood T cell repertoires in COVID-19. Background on the study: Donors in the United States, Italy and Spain gave samples during acute or convalescent COVID-19.

Generated by immunoSEQ multiplex PCR, the TCRdb table keeps only in-frame clones and is missing some. This sample has under 55,000 clones, with roughly 82% found just once. V and J are TRBV4-2 and TRBJ2-7; 11 nucleotides match TRBD2. This TCR derives from a human donor in a cohort sampled during active COVID-19. Input material: peripheral blood. CDR3 residues: CASSQHPGTSGSYEQYF. DNA for the CDR3: TGTGCCAGCAGCCAACATCCCGGGACTAGCGGATCCTACGAGCAGTACTTC.